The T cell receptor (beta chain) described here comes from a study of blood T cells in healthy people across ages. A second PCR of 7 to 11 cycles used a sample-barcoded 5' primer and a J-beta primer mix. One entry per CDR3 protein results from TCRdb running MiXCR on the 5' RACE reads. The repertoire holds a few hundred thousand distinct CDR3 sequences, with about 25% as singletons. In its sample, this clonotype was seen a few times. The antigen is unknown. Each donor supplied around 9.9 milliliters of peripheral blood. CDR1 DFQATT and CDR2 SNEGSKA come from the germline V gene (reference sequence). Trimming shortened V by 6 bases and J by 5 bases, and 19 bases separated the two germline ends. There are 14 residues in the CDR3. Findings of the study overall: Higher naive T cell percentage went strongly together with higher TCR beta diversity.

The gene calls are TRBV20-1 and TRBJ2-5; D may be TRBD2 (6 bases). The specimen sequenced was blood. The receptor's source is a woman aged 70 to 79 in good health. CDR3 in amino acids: CSADGGRFRETQYF. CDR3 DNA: TGCAGTGCAGACGGGGGTCGGTTTCGGGAGACCCAGTACTTC.